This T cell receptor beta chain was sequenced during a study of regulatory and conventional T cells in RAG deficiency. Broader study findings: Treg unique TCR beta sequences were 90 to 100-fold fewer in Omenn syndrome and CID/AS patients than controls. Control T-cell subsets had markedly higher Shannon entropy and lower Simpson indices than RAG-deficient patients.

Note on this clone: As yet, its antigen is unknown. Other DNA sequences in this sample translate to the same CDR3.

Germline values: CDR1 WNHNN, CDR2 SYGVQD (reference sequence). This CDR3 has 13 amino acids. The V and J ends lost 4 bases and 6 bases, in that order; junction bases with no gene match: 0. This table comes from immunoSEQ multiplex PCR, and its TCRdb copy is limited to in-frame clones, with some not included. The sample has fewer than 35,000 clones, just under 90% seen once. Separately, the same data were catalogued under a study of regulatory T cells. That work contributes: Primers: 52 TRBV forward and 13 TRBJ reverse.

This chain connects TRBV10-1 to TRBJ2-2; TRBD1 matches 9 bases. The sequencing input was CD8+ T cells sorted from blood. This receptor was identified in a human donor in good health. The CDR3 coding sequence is TGCGCCAGCAGTGGACAGGGGGCCGGGGAGCTGTTTTTT. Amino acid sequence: CASSGQGAGELFF.